This T cell receptor beta chain was recorded in a study of PD-1 blockade in classical Hodgkin lymphoma. Trimming shortened V by 2 bases and J by 7 bases, and 9 bases separated the two germline ends. Germline V CDR1 and CDR2: KGHSH, LQKENI. This CDR3 comprises 13 residues. Generated by immunoSEQ multiplex PCR, the TCRdb table keeps only in-frame clones and is missing some. The sample consists of more than 40,000 clones, about 80% of them appearing once. As for time point: cycle 4 day 1 (C4D1), after around six weeks of nivolumab. Autologous stem cell transplantation was followed by relapse in every patient, and brentuximab vedotin exposure varied. Under best response, outcomes were complete response, partial response or progressive disease.

This material consisted of peripheral blood mononuclear cells (PBMCs), taken before the fourth cycle of nivolumab. This sequence joins TRBV18 and TRBJ1-5; D remains ambiguous. This TCR came from a human donor with classical Hodgkin lymphoma. CDR3 in DNA: TGTGCCAGCTCACCATGGCGGGAACAGCCCCAGCATTTT. Protein: CASSPWREQPQHF.